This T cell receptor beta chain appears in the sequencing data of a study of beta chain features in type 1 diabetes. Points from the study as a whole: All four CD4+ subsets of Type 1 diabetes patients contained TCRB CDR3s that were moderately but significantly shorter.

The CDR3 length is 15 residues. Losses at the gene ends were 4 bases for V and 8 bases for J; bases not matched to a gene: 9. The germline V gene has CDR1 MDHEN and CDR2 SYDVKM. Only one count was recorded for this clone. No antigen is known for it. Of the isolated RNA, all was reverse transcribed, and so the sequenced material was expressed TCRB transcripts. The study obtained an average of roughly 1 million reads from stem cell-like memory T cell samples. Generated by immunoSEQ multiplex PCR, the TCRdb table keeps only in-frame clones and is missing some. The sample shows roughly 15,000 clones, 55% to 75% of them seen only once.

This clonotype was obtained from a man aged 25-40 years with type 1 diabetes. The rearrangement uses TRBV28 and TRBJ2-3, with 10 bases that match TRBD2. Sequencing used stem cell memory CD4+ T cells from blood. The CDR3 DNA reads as TGTGCCAGCAGTTCTAGCGGGGGCGCTCACCTTACGCAGTATTTT. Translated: CASSSSGGAHLTQYF.